This TCR beta chain was recorded in a study of blood T cell repertoires in COVID-19. Looking at the study overall: The study drew acute and convalescent COVID-19 samples from the United States, Italy and Spain. T cells, B-cell-depleted T cells, or PBMCs provided the cDNA or gDNA that served as material.

Per the original methods: Cell counts per sample came from amplifying reference gene primers. Clones were sequenced by immunoSEQ multiplex PCR, and TCRdb holds only the in-frame ones, with some missing. V, J and clone size are those of that table, while D and trimming were read from the DNA. This repertoire shows over 200,000 clones, 70% to 90% found once; its top ten account for roughly 0.7%. The CDR3 runs 15 residues. The germline CDR1 and CDR2 sequences are MNHNS and SASEGT. V was cut by 1 base and J by 6 bases, with 10 bases left in between. Sequenced: peripheral blood. This chain links TRBV6-1 with TRBJ1-6, with a weak D call TRBD1 (6 bases). This TCR came from a man in his forties with acute or convalescent COVID-19. CDR3 nucleotide sequence: TGTGCCAGCAGTGAAGGGACAGTTAGTAATTCACCCCTCCACTTT. Translating gives CASSEGTVSNSPLHF.